Listed here are 26 T cell receptor beta chains from one sample, sequenced in a study of cytomegalovirus exposure and HLA in healthy donors. Libraries were prepared by immunoSEQ multiplex PCR; TCRdb keeps only in-frame clonotypes and omits some of them. The sample yields about 120,000 clones, over 75% seen once. Sequencing was performed on PBMCs. The origin of the receptors is a woman between 18 and 29 years old in good health and CMV-seropositive.

The chain carries TRBV4-3 and TRBJ2-7, with TRBD2 identical over 7 bases. This CDR3 has 14 residues. V trimming: 1 base; J trimming: 3 bases; junction bases outside the gene matches: 3. CDR1 and CDR2 from the germline V gene are LGHNA and YSLEER. CDR3 region: CASSQGDYNYEQYF. CDR3 coding DNA: TGCGCCAGCAGCCAAGGGGACTACAACTACGAGCAGTACTTC.

The chain carries TRBV9 and TRBJ2-1; weak D call: TRBD2 (5 bases). The V gene lost 0 bases and the J gene lost 2 bases, with 6 bases spanning the gap. This CDR3 is built from 14 residues. Germline V gene sequence: CDR1 SGDLS, CDR2 YYNGEE. CDR3 loop: CASSVVATYNEQFF. For the CDR3, the DNA is TGTGCCAGCAGCGTAGTAGCGACCTACAATGAGCAGTTCTTC.

DNA for the CDR3: TGTGCCAGCAGACACAGGGGCGACGAGCAGTTCTTC. This sequence encodes CASRHRGDEQFF. This chain joins TRBV6-5 and TRBJ2-1, with 7 bases matching TRBD1. CDR1 and CDR2 from the germline V gene are MNHEY and SVGAGI. V gave up 6 bases and J gave up 10 bases; unmatched junction bases: 6. The CDR3 sequence is 12 residues long.

The V gene is TRBV11-2, the J gene TRBJ1-6; D perhaps matches TRBD1 (6 bases). In germline, CDR1 is SGHAT, CDR2 FQNNGV. The V gene lost 3 bases and the J gene lost 6 bases, with 15 bases spanning the gap. The CDR3 loop spans 16 amino acids. CDR3 sequence (DNA): TGTGCCAGCAGCTTCTTCCGGGACACCTCTAATTCACCCCTCCACTTT. Its protein is CASSFFRDTSNSPLHF.

J is TRBJ1-1 and V is TRBV2; D is undetermined. Trimming removed 7 bases from V and 0 bases from J, with 12 bases in between. CDR3 length: 14 residues. Per germline, CDR1 SNHLY and CDR2 FYNNEI. Here the CDR3 reads CASKVEAMNTEAFF. CDR3 DNA: TGTGCCAGCAAAGTAGAAGCCATGAACACTGAAGCTTTCTTT.

This clone was observed a few times. This rearrangement joins TRBV10-1 to TRBJ1-1; 9 bases are shared with TRBD1. Germline CDR1 reads WNHNN; CDR2 reads SYGVQD (reference sequence). The CDR3 sequence is 12 residues long. The CDR3 DNA follows: TGCTCGGTGGGGACAGGGAGCACTGAAGCTTTCTTT. This gives the protein CSVGTGSTEAFF.

This chain uses TRBV5-4 with TRBJ2-1, with 8 nucleotides matching TRBD1. The junction had 5 bases not matched to a gene; V was cut back by 7 bases and J by 5 bases. Germline CDR1 and CDR2: SGHNT and YYREEE (reference sequence). The CDR3 has 13 amino acids. The CDR3 DNA is TGTGCCAGCGGGAGGACAGGGAACAATGAGCAGTTCTTC. Translating it yields CASGRTGNNEQFF.

The chain joins TRBV19 to TRBJ1-2, with D tentatively TRBD1 (6 bases). This CDR3 spans 13 amino acids. Trimming cost V 5 bases and J 2 bases, with 9 bases left between them. Germline V gene lookup returns CDR1 LNHDA and CDR2 SQIVND (reference sequence). CDR3 nucleotide sequence: TGTGCCAGTAGTGCGCAGGGGAACTATGGCTACACCTTC. Amino acid sequence: CASSAQGNYGYTF.

This clone was detected a few times. The chain uses TRBV2 and TRBJ2-2; the D gene is possibly TRBD2 (6 bases). Germline CDR1 is SNHLY and CDR2 is FYNNEI. The CDR3 contains 16 residues. V was trimmed by 3 bases and J by 1 base, leaving 12 bases between them. In DNA, the CDR3 is TGTGCCAGCAGTGAGGTCGCTAGCGTGAACACCGGGGAGCTGTTTTTT. Translation gives CASSEVASVNTGELFF.

The rearrangement joins TRBV5-3 to TRBJ1-4; D remains unclear. TRBV5-3 is placed among ORFs of uncertain function. V was cut by 0 bases and J by 8 bases, with 14 bases left in between. The CDR3 contains 15 residues. The CDR3 nucleotides read TGTGCCAGAAGCTTGGTTTCCCTTGGCGGCGAAAAACTGTTTTTT. Encoded protein: CARSLVSLGGEKLFF.

CDR3 sequence reads: CASSLALLGGLNTEAFF. The CDR3 DNA follows: TGTGCCAGCAGCTTAGCTCTACTGGGAGGGTTAAACACTGAAGCTTTCTTT. This sequence joins TRBV11-3 and TRBJ1-1, with D unclear. V lost 1 base, J lost 2 bases, and 17 bases lay in between. CDR3 size: 17 residues. Germline V gene sequence: CDR1 SGHNT, CDR2 YENEEA.

The chain uses TRBV7-2 and TRBJ2-7; perhaps TRBD1 as D (6 bases). Germline values: CDR1 SGHTA, CDR2 FQGNSA. This CDR3 has 14 amino acids. V was cut by 6 bases and J by 3 bases, with 15 bases left in between. The DNA of the CDR3 is TGTGCCAGCAGGGAGACCGGACAGAGCTACGAGCAGTACTTC. Its translation is CASRETGQSYEQYF. The whole variable domain, remainder taken from reference TRBV7-2 and TRBJ2-7, is GAGVSQSPSNKVTEKGKDVELRCDPISGHTALYWYRQSLGQGLEFLIYFQGNSAPDKSGLPSDRFSAERTGGSVSTLTIQRTQQEDSAVYLCASRETGQSYEQYFGPGTRLTVT.

J is TRBJ1-2 and V is TRBV7-6; 9 nucleotides line up with TRBD1. This CDR3 has 14 amino acids. V lost 5 bases and J lost 8; bases outside the gene matches: 9. Germline CDR1 SGHVS, CDR2 FNYEAQ. The CDR3 loop reads CASSAGQGLFGYTF. CDR3 nucleotides: TGTGCCAGCAGCGCGGGACAGGGCTTATTCGGCTACACCTTC.

The chain combines TRBV7-9 with TRBJ1-1; D remains ambiguous. The CDR3 is made up of 14 amino acids. Trimming cost V 1 base and J 6 bases, with 12 bases left between them. Per germline, CDR1 SEHNR and CDR2 FQNEAQ (reference sequence). CDR3 sequence: CASSLEGSGSEAFF. CDR3 coding DNA: TGTGCCAGCAGCTTAGAGGGCTCGGGGTCTGAAGCTTTCTTT.

The sample holds one count of this clone. This chain connects TRBV30 to TRBJ1-1; 8 nucleotides line up with TRBD1. From germline, CDR1 is GTSNPN and CDR2 SVGIG (reference sequence). This CDR3 has 14 amino acids. Germline trimming cut 2 bases from V and 6 bases from J; bases unmatched to any gene: 8. This CDR3 reads CAWSSIRGLSEAFF. The CDR3 DNA is TGTGCCTGGAGTTCTATCAGGGGGCTTTCTGAAGCTTTCTTT.

The V and J genes are TRBV7-2 and TRBJ2-7; TRBD2 matches 12 bases. The CDR3 loop spans 15 amino acids. V dropped 5 bases and J dropped 1; count of bases not matched to a gene: 3. Germline V lookup: CDR1 SGHTA, CDR2 FQGNSA. The CDR3 sequence is CASSPGLAGSYEQYF. DNA for the CDR3: TGTGCCAGCAGCCCGGGACTAGCGGGTTCCTACGAGCAGTACTTC.

The chain joins TRBV21-1 to TRBJ2-1; TRBD2, the D gene given by the table, was not confirmed from the DNA. TRBV21-1 is a pseudogene segment. The CDR3 runs to 15 residues. CDR3 sequence reads: CASSGSGGGYNEQFF. In nucleotides, the CDR3 is TGTGCCAGCAGCGGTAGCGGGGGGGGTTACAATGAGCAGTTCTTC.

The chain couples TRBV5-1 to TRBJ1-3, with D maybe TRBD1 (6 bases). The germline V gene encodes CDR1 SGHRS and CDR2 YFSETQ. The CDR3 length is 15 residues. V was clipped by 1 base and J by 1 base, with 9 bases between them. The CDR3 protein is CASSLSQGSGNTIYF. CDR3 nucleotide sequence: TGCGCCAGCAGCTTGTCACAGGGTTCTGGAAACACCATATATTTT.

The chain links TRBV4-2 to TRBJ1-1; D is uncertain. The germline CDR1 and CDR2 sequences are LGHNA and YNFKEQ. V lost 0 bases to trimming and J lost 7 bases, with 15 bases between them. The CDR3 extends over 15 amino acids. DNA of the CDR3: TGTGCCAGCAGCCAAGATCTATCATTGAGGGATGAAGCTTTCTTT. This translates into CASSQDLSLRDEAFF.

The rearrangement links TRBV28 to TRBJ1-1, with TRBD1 identical over 8 bases. This CDR3 has 15 amino acids. The germline V gene has CDR1 MDHEN and CDR2 SYDVKM. The ends lost 7 bases at V and 3 bases at J; junction bases unmatched: 10. CDR3 loop: CASTFSDREYTEAFF. The CDR3 bases are TGTGCCAGCACCTTCTCGGACAGGGAGTACACTGAAGCTTTCTTT.

The chain couples TRBV11-2 to TRBJ2-2; 10 nucleotides align to TRBD2. This CDR3 has 16 residues. V gave up 1 base and J gave up 3 bases; unmatched junction bases: 2. Germline-derived CDR1 and CDR2 are SGHAT and FQNNGV. CDR3 protein: CASSLGTSGHTGELFF. The CDR3 region has the DNA TGTGCCAGCAGCTTAGGGACTAGCGGACACACCGGGGAGCTGTTTTTT.

The chain is built from TRBV30 and TRBJ1-1; possible D gene TRBD1, 6 bases. V lost 3 bases and J 7 bases, leaving 12 bases between the germline ends. Per the germline V gene, CDR1 is GTSNPN and CDR2 is SVGIG (reference sequence). The CDR3 extends over 12 amino acids. CDR3 sequence (DNA): TGTGCCTGGAGGACACAGGGCGGTGAAGCTTTCTTT. Protein: CAWRTQGGEAFF.

V gene TRBV11-3 combines with J gene TRBJ1-1; unclear D gene. The CDR3 runs 15 residues. Trimming removed 5 bases from V and 5 bases from J, with 18 bases in between. Germline V gene lookup returns CDR1 SGHNT and CDR2 YENEEA. The CDR3 protein is CASSPIGPGKTEAFF. CDR3 DNA: TGTGCCAGCAGCCCCATAGGCCCCGGGAAAACTGAAGCTTTCTTT.

V usage is TRBV19 and J usage is TRBJ2-1; 7 bases are shared with TRBD2. Germline CDR1 reads LNHDA; CDR2 reads SQIVND (reference sequence). The CDR3 spans 16 residues. After removal of 7 bases from V and 3 bases from J, the junction contained 12 bases not matched to a gene. CDR3 sequence (DNA): TGTGCCAGTACCCTAAGGTGGGCTAGCGGCTACAATGAGCAGTTCTTC. Encoded protein: CASTLRWASGYNEQFF.

V and J are TRBV19 and TRBJ2-6, with a tentative D call TRBD1 (5 bases). This CDR3 has 15 residues. Trimming shortened V by 5 bases and J by 0 bases, and 8 bases separated the two germline ends. Germline V gives CDR1 LNHDA, CDR2 SQIVND (reference sequence). The DNA of the CDR3 is TGTGCCAGTAGTGAGACAGCCTCTGGGGCCAACGTCCTGACTTTC. It yields the protein CASSETASGANVLTF.

This clone has a single count. The chain links TRBV6-1 to TRBJ1-2, with D unresolved. V was pared by 6 bases and J by 1 base, with 15 bases between. This CDR3 region has 15 residues. Germline CDR1 reads MNHNS; CDR2 reads SASEGT. The CDR3 region is CASRRSDGDNYGYTF. CDR3 nucleotides: TGTGCCAGCAGGAGAAGTGACGGGGATAACTATGGCTACACCTTC.